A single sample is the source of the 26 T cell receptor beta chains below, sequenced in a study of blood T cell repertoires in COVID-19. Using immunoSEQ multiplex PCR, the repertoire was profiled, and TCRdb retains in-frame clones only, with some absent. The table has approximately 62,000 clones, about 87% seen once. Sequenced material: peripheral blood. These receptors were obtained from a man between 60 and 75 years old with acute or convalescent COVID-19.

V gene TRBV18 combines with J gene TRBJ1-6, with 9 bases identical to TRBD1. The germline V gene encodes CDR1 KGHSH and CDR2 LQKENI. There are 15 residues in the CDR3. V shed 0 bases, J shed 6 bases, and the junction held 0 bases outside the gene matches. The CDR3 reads CASSPPDRGNSPLHF. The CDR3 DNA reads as TGTGCCAGCTCACCACCGGACAGGGGTAATTCACCCCTCCACTTT.

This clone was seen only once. The CDR3 loop reads CASSVGRLAATDTQYF. The CDR3, as DNA: TGTGCCAGCAGCGTGGGGAGACTAGCGGCGACAGATACGCAGTATTTT. The V call is TRBV9, the J call TRBJ2-3; 9 nucleotides align to TRBD2. The CDR3 is made up of 16 amino acids. CDR1 is SGDLS, CDR2 YYNGEE, per germline. The ends lost 2 bases at V and 3 bases at J; junction bases unmatched: 7.

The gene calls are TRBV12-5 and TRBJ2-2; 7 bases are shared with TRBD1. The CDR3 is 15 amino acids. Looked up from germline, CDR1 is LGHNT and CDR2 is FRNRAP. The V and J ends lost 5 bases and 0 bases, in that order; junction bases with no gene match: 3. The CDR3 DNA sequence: TGTGCTAGTGGTCTCGGACAGGCGAACACCGGGGAGCTGTTTTTT. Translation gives CASGLGQANTGELFF.

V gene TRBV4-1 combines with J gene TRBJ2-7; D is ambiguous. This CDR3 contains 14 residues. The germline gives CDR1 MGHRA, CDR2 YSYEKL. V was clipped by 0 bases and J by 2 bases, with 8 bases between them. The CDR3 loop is CASSQDEATYEQYF. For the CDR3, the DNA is TGCGCCAGCAGCCAAGACGAGGCTACCTACGAGCAGTACTTC.

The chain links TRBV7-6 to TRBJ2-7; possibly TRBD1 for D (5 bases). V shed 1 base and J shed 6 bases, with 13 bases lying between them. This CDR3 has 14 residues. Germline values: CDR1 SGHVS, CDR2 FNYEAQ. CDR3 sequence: CASSLGRVGREQYF. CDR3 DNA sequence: TGTGCCAGCAGCTTAGGCAGGGTAGGGCGCGAGCAGTACTTC.

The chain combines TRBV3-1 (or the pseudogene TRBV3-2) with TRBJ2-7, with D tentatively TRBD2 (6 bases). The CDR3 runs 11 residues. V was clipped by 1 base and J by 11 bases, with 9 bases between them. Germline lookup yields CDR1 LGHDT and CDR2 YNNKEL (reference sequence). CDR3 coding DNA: TGTGCCAGCAGCCAAGCGGGAGAGGAGTACTTC. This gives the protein CASSQAGEEYF.

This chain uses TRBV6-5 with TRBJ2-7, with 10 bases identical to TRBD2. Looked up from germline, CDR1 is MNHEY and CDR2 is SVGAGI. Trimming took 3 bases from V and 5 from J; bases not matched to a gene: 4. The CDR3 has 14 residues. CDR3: CASSYRGLADEQYF. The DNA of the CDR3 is TGTGCCAGCAGTTATCGAGGACTAGCGGACGAGCAGTACTTC.

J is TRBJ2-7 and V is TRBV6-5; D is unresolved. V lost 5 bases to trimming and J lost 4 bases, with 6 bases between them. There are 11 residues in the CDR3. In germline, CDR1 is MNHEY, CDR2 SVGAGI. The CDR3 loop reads CASSLNYEQYF. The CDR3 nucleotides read TGTGCCAGCAGTCTAAATTACGAGCAGTACTTC.

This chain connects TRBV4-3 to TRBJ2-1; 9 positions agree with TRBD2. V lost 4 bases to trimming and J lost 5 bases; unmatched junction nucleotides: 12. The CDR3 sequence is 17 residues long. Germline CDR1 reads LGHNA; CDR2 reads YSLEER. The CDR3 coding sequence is TGCGCCAGCAGCCGGAGTATGGGACTAGCTAGGCACAATGAGCAGTTCTTC. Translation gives CASSRSMGLARHNEQFF.

This CDR3 is CASTQGRSAYEQYF. The CDR3 DNA reads TGTGCCAGCACCCAAGGAAGGAGCGCCTACGAGCAGTACTTC. The chain carries TRBV7-8 and TRBJ2-7; D unresolved. V lost 7 bases and J lost 2, with 15 bases in between. CDR1 is SGHVS, CDR2 FQNEAQ, per germline. The CDR3 sequence is 14 residues long.

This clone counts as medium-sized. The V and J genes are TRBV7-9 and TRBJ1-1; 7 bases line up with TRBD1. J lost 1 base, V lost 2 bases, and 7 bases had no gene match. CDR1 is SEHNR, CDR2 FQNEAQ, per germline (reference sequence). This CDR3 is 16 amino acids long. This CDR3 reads CASSLSQGEGNTEAFF. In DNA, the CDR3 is TGTGCCAGCAGCTTAAGCCAGGGGGAAGGGAACACTGAAGCTTTCTTT.

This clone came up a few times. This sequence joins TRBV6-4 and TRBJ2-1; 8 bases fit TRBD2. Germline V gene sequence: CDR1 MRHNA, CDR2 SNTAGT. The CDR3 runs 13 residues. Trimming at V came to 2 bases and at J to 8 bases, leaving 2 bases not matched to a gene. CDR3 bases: TGTGCCAGCAGTGACCCCGGGAGGGATGAGCAGTTCTTC. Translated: CASSDPGRDEQFF.

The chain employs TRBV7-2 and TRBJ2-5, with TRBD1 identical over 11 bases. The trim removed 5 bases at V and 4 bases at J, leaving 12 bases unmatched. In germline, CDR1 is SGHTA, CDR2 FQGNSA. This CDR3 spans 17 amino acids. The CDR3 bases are TGTGCCAGCAGCGGGAGTCTGGGACAGGGGGTTACAGAGACCCAGTACTTC. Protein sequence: CASSGSLGQGVTETQYF.

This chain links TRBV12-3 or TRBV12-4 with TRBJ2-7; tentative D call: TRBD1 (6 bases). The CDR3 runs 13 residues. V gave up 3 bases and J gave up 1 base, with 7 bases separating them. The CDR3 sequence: CASSFGQSYEQYF. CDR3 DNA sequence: TGTGCCAGCAGTTTCGGACAGTCCTACGAGCAGTACTTC.

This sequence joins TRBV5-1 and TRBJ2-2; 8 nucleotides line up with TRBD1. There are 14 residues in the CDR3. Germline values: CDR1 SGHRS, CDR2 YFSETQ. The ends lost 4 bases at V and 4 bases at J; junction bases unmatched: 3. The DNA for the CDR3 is TGCGCCAGCAGCACGGACAGGGTCACCGGGGAGCTGTTTTTT. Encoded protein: CASSTDRVTGELFF.

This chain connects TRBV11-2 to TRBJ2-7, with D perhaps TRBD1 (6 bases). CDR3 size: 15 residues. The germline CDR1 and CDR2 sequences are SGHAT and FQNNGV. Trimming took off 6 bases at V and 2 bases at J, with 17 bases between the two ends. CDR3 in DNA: TGTGCCAGCAGTATTAAGGGGGAGTACCCCTACGAGCAGTACTTC. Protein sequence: CASSIKGEYPYEQYF.

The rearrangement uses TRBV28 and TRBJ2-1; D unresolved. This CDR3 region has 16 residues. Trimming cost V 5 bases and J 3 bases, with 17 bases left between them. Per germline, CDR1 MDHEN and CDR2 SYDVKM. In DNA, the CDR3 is TGTGCCAGCAGTCCCCCCTTGCAAAGACTCTACAATGAGCAGTTCTTC. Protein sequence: CASSPPLQRLYNEQFF.

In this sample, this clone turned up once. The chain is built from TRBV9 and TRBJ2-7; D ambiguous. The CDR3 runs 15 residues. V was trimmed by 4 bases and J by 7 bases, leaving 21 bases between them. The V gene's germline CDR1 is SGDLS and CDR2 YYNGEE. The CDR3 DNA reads TGTGCCAGCAGCACCCTACCTAGTGAAGGCTTTGAGCAGTACTTC. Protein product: CASSTLPSEGFEQYF.

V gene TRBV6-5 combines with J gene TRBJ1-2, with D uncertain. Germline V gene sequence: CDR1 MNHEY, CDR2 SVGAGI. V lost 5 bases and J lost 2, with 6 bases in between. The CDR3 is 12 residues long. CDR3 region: CASSQVNYGYTF. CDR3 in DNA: TGTGCCAGCAGTCAGGTGAACTATGGCTACACCTTC.

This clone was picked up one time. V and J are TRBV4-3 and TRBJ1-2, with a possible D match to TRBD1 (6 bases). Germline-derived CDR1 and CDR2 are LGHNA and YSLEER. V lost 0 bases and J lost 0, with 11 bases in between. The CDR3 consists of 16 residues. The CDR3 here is CASSQDRNRANYGYTF. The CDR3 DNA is TGCGCCAGCAGCCAAGATCGCAACAGGGCTAACTATGGCTACACCTTC.

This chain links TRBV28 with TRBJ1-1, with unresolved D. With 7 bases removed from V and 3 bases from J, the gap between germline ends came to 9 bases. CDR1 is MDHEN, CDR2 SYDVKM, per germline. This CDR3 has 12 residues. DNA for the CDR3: TGTGCCAGCATTCGCGGTGACACTGAAGCTTTCTTT. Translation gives CASIRGDTEAFF.

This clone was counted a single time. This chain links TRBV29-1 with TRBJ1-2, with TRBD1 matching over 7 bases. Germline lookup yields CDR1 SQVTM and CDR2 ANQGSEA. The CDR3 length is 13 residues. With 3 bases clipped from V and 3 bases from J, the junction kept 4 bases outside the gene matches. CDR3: CSVDLRGDYGYTF. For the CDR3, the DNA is TGCAGCGTTGACCTCAGGGGGGACTATGGCTACACCTTC.

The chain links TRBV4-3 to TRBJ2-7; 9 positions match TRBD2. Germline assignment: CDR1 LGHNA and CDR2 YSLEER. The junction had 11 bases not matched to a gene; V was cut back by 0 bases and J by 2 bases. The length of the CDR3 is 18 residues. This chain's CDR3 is CASSQDPVKAGGPYEQYF. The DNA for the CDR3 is TGCGCCAGCAGCCAAGATCCTGTAAAAGCGGGAGGTCCCTACGAGCAGTACTTC.

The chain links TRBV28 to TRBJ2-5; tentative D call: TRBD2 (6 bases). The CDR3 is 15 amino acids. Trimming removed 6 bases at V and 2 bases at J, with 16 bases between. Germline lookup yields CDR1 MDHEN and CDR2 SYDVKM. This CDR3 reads CASSTYRGLQETQYF. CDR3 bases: TGTGCCAGCAGCACTTATAGGGGACTTCAAGAGACCCAGTACTTC.

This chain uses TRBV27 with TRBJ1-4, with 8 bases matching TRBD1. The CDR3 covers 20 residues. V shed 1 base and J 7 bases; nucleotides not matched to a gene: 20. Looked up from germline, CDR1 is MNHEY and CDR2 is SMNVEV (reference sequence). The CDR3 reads CASSLYFGTGVSFSAEKLFF. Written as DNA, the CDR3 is TGTGCCAGCAGTTTATATTTTGGGACAGGAGTATCGTTTTCGGCTGAAAAACTGTTTTTT.

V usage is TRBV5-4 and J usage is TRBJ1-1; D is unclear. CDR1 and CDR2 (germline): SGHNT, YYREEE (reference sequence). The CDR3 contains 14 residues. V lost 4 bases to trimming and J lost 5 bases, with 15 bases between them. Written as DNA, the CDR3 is TGTGCCAGCAGCACTGCGGGCAGATATACTGAAGCTTTCTTT. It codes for CASSTAGRYTEAFF. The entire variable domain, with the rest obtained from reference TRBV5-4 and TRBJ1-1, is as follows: ETGVTQSPTHLIKTRGQQVTLRCSSQSGHNTVSWYQQALGQGPQFIFQYYREEENGRGNFPPRFSGLQFPNYSSELNVNALELDDSALYLCASSTAGRYTEAFFGQGTRLTVV.